Following are 22 T cell receptor beta chains from one sample sequenced in a study of T cell repertoires in cytomegalovirus infection. The antigens these receptors bind are not known. One entry per CDR3 protein results from TCRdb running MiXCR on the reads. Among about 360,000 distinct CDR3 sequences, about 35% were seen once, and the ten largest hold about 13%. The sequencing used cultured PBMCs, collected from culture after CMV antigen stimulation. These receptors were obtained from a human donor in good health (CMV status not recorded). Some clones in this sample may be carry-over from other donors' samples.

This clonotype was observed a handful of times. This chain uses TRBV7-2 with TRBJ1-1; 10 nucleotides match TRBD1. V trimming: 2 bases; J trimming: 5 bases; junction bases outside the gene matches: 5. The V gene's germline CDR1 is SGHTA and CDR2 FQGNSA. This CDR3 spans 15 amino acids. The CDR3 DNA reads as TGTGCCAGCAGCTTACGACAGGGGGCTAGGACTGAAGCTTTCTTT. Amino acids: CASSLRQGARTEAFF.

There are a few counts of this clonotype. The CDR3 protein is CASSSRVNTGELFF. CDR3 bases: TGTGCCAGTTCTTCCAGGGTGAACACCGGGGAGCTGTTTTTT. The chain has TRBV19 and TRBJ2-2, with D possibly matching TRBD1 (5 bases). Germline V lookup: CDR1 LNHDA, CDR2 SQIVND (reference sequence). The CDR3 is 14 residues long. The V gene lost 8 bases and the J gene lost 1 base, with 11 bases spanning the gap.

The J gene is TRBJ2-3, the V gene TRBV2, with TRBD1 matching over 8 bases. Germline V lookup: CDR1 SNHLY, CDR2 FYNNEI. The junction had 7 bases not matched to a gene; V was cut back by 6 bases and J by 2 bases. The CDR3 has 15 residues. This CDR3 reads CASSQLTGATDTQYF. DNA for the CDR3: TGTGCCAGCAGCCAACTGACAGGGGCCACAGATACGCAGTATTTT.

This clonotype was found a few times. The chain is built from TRBV6-2 or TRBV6-3 and TRBJ2-3; D unresolved. Trimming left V 2 bases short and J 8 bases short, with 14 bases between. The germline V gene has CDR1 MNHEY and CDR2 SVGEGT. The CDR3 is made up of 14 amino acids. DNA for the CDR3: TGTGCCAGCAGTTACCCGGCAGCCGCAAGTACGCAGTATTTT. Its translation: CASSYPAAASTQYF.

The gene calls are TRBV7-2 and TRBJ2-3; 8 bases agree with TRBD2. With 3 bases clipped from V and 1 base from J, the junction kept 6 bases outside the gene matches. Germline CDR1 reads SGHTA; CDR2 reads FQGNSA. The CDR3 has 16 residues. The CDR3 bases are TGTGCCAGCAGCTTTCTCAGCGGGAGTCGCACAGATACGCAGTATTTT. This codes for CASSFLSGSRTDTQYF.

CDR3 sequence reads: CASGFSVSDREKVSYEQYV. CDR3 nucleotides: TGTGCTAGTGGTTTCAGTGTGTCGGACAGGGAGAAAGTCTCCTACGAGCAGTACGTC. The chain combines TRBV12-5 with TRBJ2-7, with 8 bases matching TRBD1. The CDR3 has 19 amino acids. Germline lookup yields CDR1 LGHNT and CDR2 FRNRAP. With 3 bases clipped from V and 0 bases from J, the junction kept 16 bases outside the gene matches.

This sequence joins TRBV28 and TRBJ2-1; TRBD2 agrees at 13 bases. Germline CDR1 MDHEN, CDR2 SYDVKM. The junction had 7 bases not matched to a gene; V was cut back by 7 bases and J by 7 bases. This CDR3 region has 15 residues. Here the CDR3 reads CASISRLAGGNEQFF. Written as DNA, the CDR3 is TGTGCCAGCATCTCGCGACTAGCGGGAGGTAATGAGCAGTTCTTC.

This clonotype has only a few counts. The chain joins TRBV7-2 to TRBJ1-3, with D unresolved. V gave up 1 base and J gave up 3 bases, with 7 bases separating them. The CDR3 length is 14 residues. Germline V gene lookup returns CDR1 SGHTA and CDR2 FQGNSA. DNA of the CDR3: TGTGCCAGCAGCTTAGGAAATCTTGGAAACACCATATATTTT. Translated, it gives CASSLGNLGNTIYF. The full variable domain, completed using reference TRBV7-2 and TRBJ1-3, is GAGVSQSPSNKVTEKGKDVELRCDPISGHTALYWYRQSLGQGLEFLIYFQGNSAPDKSGLPSDRFSAERTGGSVSTLTIQRTQQEDSAVYLCASSLGNLGNTIYFGEGSWLTVV.

The chain recombines TRBV20-1 with TRBJ1-2; TRBD1 matches 7 bases. CDR1 and CDR2 from the germline V gene are DFQATT and SNEGSKA (reference sequence). The length of the CDR3 is 13 residues. V trimming: 5 bases; J trimming: 4 bases; junction bases outside the gene matches: 7. The CDR3 sequence: CSASGGQAYGYTF. CDR3 nucleotides: TGCAGTGCTTCGGGAGGACAGGCCTATGGCTACACCTTC.

This clonotype appeared a few times. The CDR3 DNA reads TGTGCCAGTAACATCGGAATGAACACTGAAGCTTTCTTT. Translating it yields CASNIGMNTEAFF. This chain joins TRBV19 and TRBJ1-1; unclear D gene. The CDR3 loop spans 13 amino acids. The germline V gene has CDR1 LNHDA and CDR2 SQIVND (reference sequence). V lost 7 bases to trimming and J lost 0 bases, with 9 bases between them.

This chain connects TRBV7-2 to TRBJ2-2; 7 bases align to TRBD2. In germline, CDR1 is SGHTA, CDR2 FQGNSA. Losses at the gene ends were 0 bases for V and 1 base for J; bases not matched to a gene: 2. There are 16 residues in the CDR3. CDR3 residues: CASSLAASGNTGELFF. In nucleotides, the CDR3 is TGTGCCAGCAGCTTAGCGGCTAGCGGGAACACCGGGGAGCTGTTTTTT.

This clonotype was recorded many times. V and J are TRBV7-9 and TRBJ2-2, with a possible D match to TRBD1 (6 bases). Germline V gene sequence: CDR1 SEHNR, CDR2 FQNEAQ (reference sequence). V was cut by 1 base and J by 9 bases, with 21 bases left in between. This CDR3 is built from 17 residues. CDR3 residues: CASSLETDRTRLRELFF. The CDR3 DNA reads as TGTGCCAGCAGCTTAGAGACCGACAGGACCCGACTTCGGGAGCTGTTTTTT.

There are a few counts of this clonotype. The chain uses TRBV10-3 and TRBJ2-7, with 8 bases aligning to TRBD2. The CDR3 runs 16 residues. The germline V gene encodes CDR1 ENHRY and CDR2 SYGVKD. J gave up 2 bases and V 4 bases, and 10 bases lay outside the gene matches. The CDR3 DNA follows: TGTGCCATCAGTGCCCCTGAGATAGCGGGAACCTACGAGCAGTACTTC. This encodes CAISAPEIAGTYEQYF.

This clonotype was observed a handful of times. The V gene is TRBV20-1, the J gene TRBJ2-7; D possibly corresponds to TRBD2 (6 bases). The CDR3 is 12 residues long. The V gene lost 3 bases and the J gene lost 5 bases, with 11 bases spanning the gap. Looked up from germline, CDR1 is DFQATT and CDR2 is SNEGSKA (reference sequence). The CDR3 reads CSASGRSHEQYV. DNA of the CDR3: TGCAGTGCTAGCGGGAGATCCCACGAGCAGTACGTC.

This sequence joins TRBV4-3 and TRBJ2-2; D is possibly TRBD1 (6 bases). With 0 bases removed from V and 3 bases from J, the gap between germline ends came to 11 bases. The CDR3 covers 16 residues. Germline CDR1 reads LGHNA; CDR2 reads YSLEER. The CDR3 nucleotides are TGCGCCAGCAGCCAAGAATCCCGACAGGACACCGGGGAGCTGTTTTTT. The encoded protein is CASSQESRQDTGELFF.

Many counts were recorded for this clonotype. The CDR3 loop reads CASRTGLAGYNEQFF. The CDR3 nucleotides are TGTGCCAGCAGAACGGGACTAGCGGGTTACAATGAGCAGTTCTTC. The genes are TRBV7-2 and TRBJ2-1, with 12 bases lining up with TRBD2. CDR3 size: 15 residues. Trimming at V came to 6 bases and at J to 4 bases, leaving 4 bases not matched to a gene. Germline V lookup: CDR1 SGHTA, CDR2 FQGNSA.

This clonotype was observed many times. The V and J genes are TRBV20-1 and TRBJ2-5; no firm D call. The V and J ends lost 2 bases and 1 base respectively, with 14 bases between them. Germline assignment: CDR1 DFQATT and CDR2 SNEGSKA (reference sequence). The CDR3 spans 15 residues. In DNA, the CDR3 is TGCAGTGCTAGATCCCTCATTGTTGTCCAAGAGACCCAGTACTTC. Its protein product is CSARSLIVVQETQYF.

The chain links TRBV7-2 to TRBJ2-2, with D possibly TRBD1 on 6 matching bases. V shed 2 bases and J shed 9 bases, with 10 bases lying between them. CDR3 size: 13 residues. The germline V gene encodes CDR1 SGHTA and CDR2 FQGNSA. The CDR3 DNA reads as TGTGCCAGCAGCTTACCAGGGGTTCGGGAGCTGTTTTTT. Amino acid sequence: CASSLPGVRELFF.

This clonotype came up a few times. The rearrangement joins TRBV4-3 to TRBJ2-1; the match to TRBD2 covers 9 bases. Germline values: CDR1 LGHNA, CDR2 YSLEER. J was trimmed by 4 bases and V by 1 base; bases with no gene match: 8. The length of the CDR3 is 17 residues. CDR3 loop: CASSQARSGREYNEQFF. CDR3 in DNA: TGCGCCAGCAGCCAAGCCCGTAGCGGGAGAGAGTACAATGAGCAGTTCTTC.

This clonotype has a handful of counts. For the CDR3, the DNA is TGTGCCAGCAGCCCTACGGGCAGGGGGCACTACAATGAGCAGTTCTTC. As protein: CASSPTGRGHYNEQFF. The chain is built from TRBV5-6 and TRBJ2-1; 8 bases map to TRBD1. The junction had 9 bases not matched to a gene; V was cut back by 4 bases and J by 3 bases. CDR1 is SGHDT, CDR2 YYEEEE, per germline. There are 16 residues in the CDR3.

This clonotype was seen a handful of times. The CDR3 loop is CASSYSSAAAYEQYF. The CDR3 DNA is TGTGCCAGCAGTTACTCTAGCGCGGCAGCTTACGAGCAGTACTTC. V gene TRBV6-5 combines with J gene TRBJ2-7; D may be TRBD2 (5 bases). Trimming removed 0 bases at V and 4 bases at J, with 13 bases between. The CDR3 runs to 15 residues. The germline gives CDR1 MNHEY, CDR2 SVGAGI.

The V call is TRBV7-2, the J call TRBJ1-2; no definite D call. V was pared by 0 bases and J by 5 bases, with 13 bases between. This CDR3 region has 15 residues. CDR1 SGHTA and CDR2 FQGNSA come from the germline V gene. CDR3 residues: CASSLAPSEAYGYTF. The CDR3 DNA follows: TGTGCCAGCAGCTTAGCACCGAGTGAAGCTTATGGCTACACCTTC.